Listed below are T cell receptor beta chains from one sample, sequenced in a study of shared clonotypes between healthy human individuals. Clones were sequenced by immunoSEQ multiplex PCR, and TCRdb holds only the in-frame ones, with some missing. The sample includes fewer than 650,000 clones, 76% seen only once; the top ten take 10% to 15%. The sequencing sample was made of PBMCs. All receptors derive from a woman between 40 and 55 years old in good health. Some clones in this sample may be carry-over from other donors' samples. CDR3s include the opening cysteine and the closing phenylalanine or tryptophan. A D gene is named only where the DNA matches it firmly. Clone size is stated in some rows and not others, as once, few, many or a class when expanded.

V gene	J gene	D gene	clone size	CDR3 protein	CDR3 DNA
TRBV10-2	TRBJ2-7	-	-	CASPGTLSYEQYF	TGCGCCTCCCCAGGGACACTATCCTACGAGCAGTACTTC
TRBV6-1	TRBJ1-2	-	once	CASSERAVGYTF	TGTGCCAGCAGTGAACGGGCGGTCGGCTACACCTTC
TRBV11-2	TRBJ1-6	-	-	CASSSGGSPLHF	TGTGCCAGCAGCTCTGGGGGTTCACCCCTCCACTTT
TRBV9	TRBJ2-3	-	-	CASSASAAVSTDTQYF	TGTGCCAGCAGTGCCTCTGCAGCGGTAAGCACAGATACGCAGTATTTT
TRBV4-1	TRBJ1-1	-	-	CASSRIGWGNTEAFF	TGCGCCAGCAGCCGGATCGGATGGGGGAACACTGAAGCTTTCTTT
TRBV30	TRBJ1-6	-	few	CAWSVRSLSSYNSPLHF	TGTGCCTGGAGTGTCCGGAGCCTGAGCTCCTATAATTCACCCCTCCACTTT
TRBV27	TRBJ1-2	TRBD1	-	CASSSRMTGLGGYTF	TGTGCCAGCAGTTCGCGGATGACAGGGCTTGGGGGCTACACCTTC
TRBV5-1	TRBJ1-2	TRBD1	-	CASSLDIPGQGAQGYTF	TGCGCCAGCAGCTTGGACATCCCGGGACAGGGGGCGCAGGGCTACACCTTC
TRBV28	TRBJ2-1	-	-	CASRHRGLSYNEQFF	TGTGCCAGCAGGCATCGCGGACTCTCCTACAATGAGCAGTTCTTC
TRBV28	TRBJ2-1	TRBD1	-	CASSSGEGQDIHNEQFF	TGTGCCAGCAGTTCGGGAGAGGGACAGGATATCCACAATGAGCAGTTCTTC
TRBV2	TRBJ2-7	-	-	CASSRDMTGNEQYF	TGTGCCAGCAGCCGCGACATGACAGGCAACGAGCAGTACTTC
TRBV5-4	TRBJ2-1	TRBD2	-	CASSLVGRLDEQFF	TGTGCCAGCAGCTTGGTCGGGAGGCTAGATGAGCAGTTCTTC
TRBV5-5	TRBJ1-1	-	once	CASSLSLPNTEAFF	TGTGCCAGCAGCTTAAGCCTGCCTAACACTGAAGCTTTCTTT
TRBV7-3	TRBJ2-7	-	few	CASSLIPDYEQYF	TGTGCCAGCAGCTTAATACCAGACTACGAGCAGTACTTC
TRBV27	TRBJ2-3	TRBD2	-	CASRPLAGGSTDTQYF	TGTGCCAGCAGACCCCTAGCGGGAGGAAGCACAGATACGCAGTATTTT
TRBV10-3	TRBJ2-5	TRBD2	once	CAISPGTSGRVETQYF	TGTGCCATCAGTCCAGGGACTAGCGGGAGGGTAGAGACCCAGTACTTC
TRBV9	TRBJ1-3	TRBD1	few	CASSARDSRNTIYF	TGTGCCAGCAGCGCACGGGACAGTAGAAACACCATATATTTT
TRBV5-1	TRBJ1-5	-	few	CASSLGPESDNQPQHF	TGCGCCAGCAGCTTGGGGCCTGAATCGGACAATCAGCCCCAGCATTTT
TRBV7-2	TRBJ2-7	-	-	CASSLAGALYEQYF	TGTGCCAGCAGCTTAGCGGGAGCTCTCTACGAGCAGTACTTC
TRBV30	TRBJ1-2	-	-	CAWSPAYTF	TGTGCCTGGAGTCCCGCCTACACCTTC
TRBV5-4	TRBJ2-5	TRBD2	-	CASSPGLAGVETQYF	TGTGCCAGCAGCCCGGGACTAGCGGGAGTAGAGACCCAGTACTTC
TRBV9	TRBJ2-1	TRBD2	-	CASSVQGGPRTYNEQFF	TGTGCCAGCAGCGTACAGGGAGGGCCGAGGACGTACAATGAGCAGTTCTTC
TRBV27	TRBJ2-7	TRBD2	-	CASSLRASGSLPRVEYF	TGTGCCAGCAGTTTAAGGGCTAGCGGGAGTTTACCTAGGGTGGAGTACTTC
TRBV28	TRBJ2-7	-	-	CASSPPDLRVAYEQYF	TGTGCCAGCAGTCCCCCGGACTTGCGGGTAGCCTACGAGCAGTACTTC
TRBV27	TRBJ2-7	-	-	CASSIRGPYYEQYF	TGTGCCAGCAGTATCCGAGGGCCTTACTACGAGCAGTACTTC
TRBV29-1	TRBJ2-4	-	few	CSVEAGGNIQYF	TGCAGCGTTGAAGCCGGTGGAAACATTCAGTACTTC
TRBV6-4	TRBJ2-7	-	-	CASSVARDGPYEQYF	TGTGCCAGCAGTGTGGCACGGGACGGACCCTACGAGCAGTACTTC
TRBV19	TRBJ1-4	TRBD1	-	CASTTDRGEKLFF	TGTGCCAGTACCACTGACAGGGGAGAAAAACTGTTTTTT
TRBV15	TRBJ2-1	-	-	CATSRSGYNNEQFF	TGTGCCACCAGCAGGAGCGGATACAACAATGAGCAGTTCTTC
TRBV5-5	TRBJ2-7	TRBD2	few	CASSSRLAGSYEQYF	TGTGCCAGCAGCTCTCGACTAGCGGGCAGCTACGAGCAGTACTTC
TRBV6-5	TRBJ2-5	-	few	CASSYSVGPQETQYF	TGTGCCAGCAGTTACTCGGTAGGGCCTCAAGAGACCCAGTACTTC